The source of this T cell receptor beta chain is a study of blood T cell repertoires in COVID-19. In the study overall: Sources were T cells, B-cell-depleted T cells, or PBMCs; the material itself was cDNA or gDNA.

Remarks on this clone: Its ends do not fully match the called genes, so a read error is possible.

Produced via immunoSEQ multiplex PCR; TCRdb's table is partial and in-frame only. The sample includes 80,000 or so clones, 81% of them seen just once. The CDR3 has 15 residues. Germline V CDR1 and CDR2: LNHDA, SQIVND (reference sequence). The sequencing sample was made of peripheral blood. This rearrangement joins TRBV19 to TRBJ1-6; D not certain. This TCR derives from an elderly man with acute or convalescent COVID-19. Written as DNA, the CDR3 is TGTGCCAGTAGTCCCCAAGACGGGTGGCCTTCACCCCTCCCCTTT. It is translated as CASSPQDGWPSPLPF.